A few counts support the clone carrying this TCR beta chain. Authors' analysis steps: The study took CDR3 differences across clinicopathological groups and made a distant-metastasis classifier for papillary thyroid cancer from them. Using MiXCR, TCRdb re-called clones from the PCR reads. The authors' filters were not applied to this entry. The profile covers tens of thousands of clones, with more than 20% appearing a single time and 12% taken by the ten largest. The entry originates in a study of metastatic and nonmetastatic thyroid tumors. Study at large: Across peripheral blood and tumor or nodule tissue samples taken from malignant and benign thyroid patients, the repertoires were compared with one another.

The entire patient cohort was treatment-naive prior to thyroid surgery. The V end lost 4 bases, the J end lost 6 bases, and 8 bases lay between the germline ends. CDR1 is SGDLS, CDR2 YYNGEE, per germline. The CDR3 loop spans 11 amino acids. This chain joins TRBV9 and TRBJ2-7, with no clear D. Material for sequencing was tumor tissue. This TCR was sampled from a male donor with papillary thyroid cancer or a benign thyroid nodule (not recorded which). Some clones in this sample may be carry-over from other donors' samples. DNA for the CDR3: TGTGCCAGCAGCACCCCCATCGAGCAGTACTTC. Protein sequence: CASSTPIEQYF.